This is a list of T cell receptor beta chains from one sample in a study of T cells expressing NK-cell markers. With the 5' RACE reads reprocessed, TCRdb shows one record per CDR3 protein and no DNA. This sample's clone table lists 160,000 or so distinct CDR3 sequences. The sample consisted of blood T cells: a sorted CD56 or NKG2C T cell subset, CD4+ or CD8+ T cells, or bulk PBMC T cells (not recorded which). These TCRs come from a woman aged 18-70 years in good health. CDR3s include the opening cysteine and the closing phenylalanine or tryptophan.

CASKPGQSIYEQYF,TRBV5-1,TRBJ2-7
CASSLHSADITEAFF,TRBV7-9,TRBJ1-1
CASSLGNSGTGELFF,TRBV5-1,TRBJ2-2
CASSPTSKGTDTQYF,TRBV5-4,TRBJ2-3
CAISLAGADTQYF,TRBV10-3,TRBJ2-3
CASSPEGFGETQYF,TRBV5-1,TRBJ2-5
CASTLGALRGEQYF,TRBV12-3/TRBV12-4,TRBJ2-7
CASSSTRENTEAFF,TRBV12-3/TRBV12-4,TRBJ1-1
CASSSWGRGSTGELFF,TRBV5-8,TRBJ2-2
CSGGGQPQETQYF,TRBV29-1,TRBJ2-5
CASRRGDTNSNQPQHF,TRBV2,TRBJ1-5
CASKPRDRGRSYEQYF,TRBV12-3/TRBV12-4,TRBJ2-7
CASSSPFRGEKLFF,TRBV11-2,TRBJ1-4
CASSLSGSFTGELFF,TRBV7-9,TRBJ2-2